The clone carrying this T cell receptor beta chain was counted a few times. Per the germline V gene, CDR1 is SGHKS and CDR2 is YYEKEE (reference sequence). Trimming shortened V by 4 bases and J by 0 bases, and 7 bases separated the two germline ends. The CDR3 consists of 14 residues. The study ran its PCR with 60 Vbeta and 13 Jbeta primers. The protocol was immunoSEQ multiplex PCR, while the TCRdb copy is restricted to in-frame clones and leaves out a portion. The data contain 85,000 to 95,000 clones, approximately 7.7% of them singletons. This record comes from a study of cytomegalovirus exposure and HLA in healthy donors.

Material for sequencing was PBMCs. The source of this sequence is a man aged 50 to 59 in good health and CMV-seronegative. The J gene is TRBJ1-4, the V gene TRBV5-5; D gene ambiguous. CDR3 residues: CASSRTSTNEKLFF. The DNA for the CDR3 is TGTGCCAGCAGCCGGACTTCAACTAATGAAAAACTGTTTTTT.